This T cell receptor beta chain derives from a study of blood T cell repertoires in COVID-19. Overall study: The analysed material was cDNA or gDNA that came from T cells, B-cell-depleted T cells, or PBMCs.

The germline CDR1 and CDR2 sequences are SGHDT and YYEEEE. V was pared by 4 bases and J by 4 bases, with 4 bases of the junction left unmatched. This CDR3 region has 14 residues. Sequencing used immunoSEQ multiplex PCR; TCRdb keeps in-frame clones, though not all of them. The sample carries about 90,000 clones, roughly 80% recorded once. This clonotype originated in a woman aged 70-85 years with acute or convalescent COVID-19. Source material: peripheral blood. The chain employs TRBV5-6 and TRBJ1-5; 8 bases fit TRBD1. CDR3 loop: CASSDRQGNQPQHF. CDR3 DNA sequence: TGTGCCAGCAGCGATCGACAGGGGAATCAGCCCCAGCATTTT. Based on the CDR3 plus reference TRBV5-6 and TRBJ1-5, the full variable domain is DAGVTQSPTHLIKTRGQQVTLRCSPKSGHDTVSWYQQALGQGPQFIFQYYEEEERQRGNFPDRFSGHQFPNYSSELNVNALLLGDSALYLCASSDRQGNQPQHFGDGTRLSIL.